This TCR beta chain was identified during a study of technical replicates of blood from several donors. Assay used: immunoSEQ multiplex PCR; TCRdb lists only in-frame clones, some missing. The table lists about 12,000 clones, about 90% of them singletons. CDR3 length equals 15 residues. Germline V gene lookup returns CDR1 MNHEY and CDR2 SMNVEV (reference sequence). Trimming removed 6 bases at V and 0 bases at J, with 12 bases between. V usage is TRBV27 and J usage is TRBJ2-1; D remains unclear. Sequencing was performed on PBMCs. This clonotype originated in a human donor in good health. The DNA of the CDR3 is TGTGCCAGCAGCCGCCCAGTTGGCTCCTACAATGAGCAGTTCTTC. It translates to CASSRPVGSYNEQFF.